The TCR beta chain described here comes from a study of cytomegalovirus exposure and HLA in healthy donors. Study overall: Around 200 million T cells yielded 120 million or so unique TCR beta sequences, as an earlier analysis found. Overall study findings and caveats: Follow-up analysis found HLA locus-dependent TCR association rates, highest for DRB1 and lowest for HLA-C. In a later analysis, donors in an Asian-associated ancestry cluster reportedly had fewer N-insertions in productive TCRs than the cohort mean.

The germline V gene has CDR1 LNHDA and CDR2 SQIVND (reference sequence). The V end was cut by 6 bases, the J end by 1 base, with 9 bases between. The CDR3 is made up of 13 amino acids. On this clone: Antigen specificity is unknown. Other DNA sequences of this sample code for an identical CDR3.

Primers included in the PCR were 60 Vbeta and 13 Jbeta primers. TCRdb's table, derived via immunoSEQ multiplex PCR, lists solely in-frame clones and lacks some. The data contain some 100,000 clones, about 68% of them singletons. Sequencing was done on a sample of PBMCs. The V and J genes are TRBV19 and TRBJ1-1, with D perhaps matching TRBD1 (5 bases). This clonotype originated in a woman aged 45-60 years in good health and CMV-seropositive. The CDR3 region is CASSDTGNTEAFF. DNA of the CDR3: TGTGCCAGTAGCGATACAGGGAACACTGAAGCTTTCTTT.